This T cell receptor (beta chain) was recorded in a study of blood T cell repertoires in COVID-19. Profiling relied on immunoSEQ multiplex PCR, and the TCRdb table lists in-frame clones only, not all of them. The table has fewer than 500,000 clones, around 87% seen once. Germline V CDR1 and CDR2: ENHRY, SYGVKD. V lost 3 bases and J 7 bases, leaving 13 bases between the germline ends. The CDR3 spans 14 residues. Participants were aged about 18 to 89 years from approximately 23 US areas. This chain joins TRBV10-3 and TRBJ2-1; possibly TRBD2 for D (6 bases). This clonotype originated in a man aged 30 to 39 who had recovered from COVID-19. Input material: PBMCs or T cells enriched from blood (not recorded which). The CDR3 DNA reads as TGTGCCATCAGTGATTGGCGGGGTGGGAATGAGCAGTTCTTC. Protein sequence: CAISDWRGGNEQFF.